This TCR beta chain was identified in a study of T cells in Graves' hyperthyroidism and ophthalmopathy. Across 18 months, stable Graves' hyperthyroidism was marked by no progression to ophthalmopathy. Newly diagnosed hyperthyroidism, duration under 2 months, in patients aged 18 to 65. Regarding the study as a whole: Separation of ophthalmopathy from stable hyperthyroidism was achieved by a 13 V-J model. Among clonotypes expanded in thyroid above 0.001, most were also found in blood.

The investigators amplified TCR beta CDR3 regions from RNA transcripts. TCR CDR3 regions were first amplified by RT-PCR with HTBI primers. Using its own MiXCR run on the multiplex PCR reads, TCRdb lists one record per CDR3 protein. The sample includes a few hundred thousand distinct CDR3 sequences, 46% seen only once; the top ten take approximately 8.4%. Losses at the gene ends were 0 bases for V and 3 bases for J; bases not matched to a gene: 7. CDR3 length equals 16 residues. CDR1 LGHDT and CDR2 YNNKEL come from the germline V gene (reference sequence). In regard to this clonotype: What it binds is not known.

Sample: peripheral blood or thyroid tissue (not recorded which). The clonotype was recovered from a young woman with Graves' hyperthyroidism. This chain uses TRBV3-1 with TRBJ2-7; TRBD2 aligns across 8 bases. CDR3 amino acids: CASSQDSLAGFYEQYF. In nucleotides, the CDR3 is TGTGCCAGCAGCCAAGATAGCCTAGCGGGCTTCTACGAGCAGTACTTC.